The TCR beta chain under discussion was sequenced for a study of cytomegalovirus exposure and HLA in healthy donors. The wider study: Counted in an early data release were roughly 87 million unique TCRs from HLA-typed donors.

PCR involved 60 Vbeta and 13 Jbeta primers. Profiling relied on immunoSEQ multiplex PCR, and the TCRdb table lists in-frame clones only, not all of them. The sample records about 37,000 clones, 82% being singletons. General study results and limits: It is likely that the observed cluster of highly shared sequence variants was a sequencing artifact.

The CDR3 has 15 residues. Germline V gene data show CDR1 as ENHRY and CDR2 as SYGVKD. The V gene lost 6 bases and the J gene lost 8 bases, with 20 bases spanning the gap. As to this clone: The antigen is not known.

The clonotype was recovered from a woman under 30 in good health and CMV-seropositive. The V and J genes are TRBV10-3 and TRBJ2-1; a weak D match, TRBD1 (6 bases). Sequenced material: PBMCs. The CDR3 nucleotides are TGTGCCATCAGAGATGGGGTGGGGGCGAAAGATGAGCAGTTCTTC. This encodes CAIRDGVGAKDEQFF.